This T cell receptor (beta chain) was identified in a study of blood T cell repertoires in COVID-19. Original processing notes: Researchers report that nucleated cell counts were estimated from reference gene primer amplification. Here immunoSEQ multiplex PCR was the method, and the copy in TCRdb shows in-frame clones only, minus some. Clonal size and the V and J genes are those of that table, whereas D and trimming came from the DNA. The sample carries fewer than 35,000 clones, about 92% recorded once. The receptor was derived from a man between 65 and 79 years old with active or convalescent COVID-19. Sequencing was performed on peripheral blood.

The CDR3 coding sequence is TGTGCCAGCAGCGTAGCGACTAGCGGGAGGGCCTACAATGAGCAGTTCTTC. Amino acids: CASSVATSGRAYNEQFF. The V and J genes are TRBV9 and TRBJ2-1, with TRBD2 matching 14 bases. The CDR3 is made up of 17 amino acids. Germline V gene data show CDR1 as SGDLS and CDR2 as YYNGEE. V shed 0 bases, J shed 2 bases, and the junction held 1 base outside the gene matches.